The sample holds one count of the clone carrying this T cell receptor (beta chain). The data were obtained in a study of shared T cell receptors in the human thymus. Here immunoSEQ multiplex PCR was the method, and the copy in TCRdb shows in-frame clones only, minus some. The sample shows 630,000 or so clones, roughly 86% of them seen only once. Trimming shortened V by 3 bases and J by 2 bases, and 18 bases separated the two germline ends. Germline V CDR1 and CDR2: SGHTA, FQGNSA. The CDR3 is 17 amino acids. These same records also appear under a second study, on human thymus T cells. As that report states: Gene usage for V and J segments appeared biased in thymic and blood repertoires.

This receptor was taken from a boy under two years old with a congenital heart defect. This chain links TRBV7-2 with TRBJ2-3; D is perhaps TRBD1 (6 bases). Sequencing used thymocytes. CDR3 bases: TGTGCCAGCAGCTTGGACCAGGCAGGGGTCAACACAGATACGCAGTATTTT. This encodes CASSLDQAGVNTDTQYF.